The rows below give T cell receptor beta chains drawn from one sample of a study of T-cell memory formation after mild COVID-19. TCRdb re-called the 5' RACE reads through MiXCR, storing one row per CDR3 protein. This table has roughly 560,000 distinct CDR3 sequences, roughly 20% appearing once. Sequencing was done on a sample of PBMCs or a T cell subset sorted from them (not recorded which). These receptors all come from an adult woman who had mild COVID-19 (a few samples of this study predate the infection). Cell type and time point are not known. The CDR3 runs from the conserved cysteine through the conserved F or W. The D gene is left open where the match is weak. Rows give clone size only sometimes, using once, few, many, or a class for an expanded clone.

d_gene	v_gene	len	abundance	j_gene	CDR3nt	CDR3aa
TRBD2	TRBV24-1	13	.	TRBJ2-3	TGTGCCACCAGTGCCCTGACTAGCGGTACGCAGTATTTT	CATSALTSGTQYF
.	TRBV6-5	16	.	TRBJ1-2	TGTGCCAGCAGTAACGACCCCCGACGGGTACTCTATGGCTACACCTTC	CASSNDPRRVLYGYTF
TRBD2	TRBV7-9	19	few	TRBJ2-1	TGTGCCAGCAGCTTGGGTTCCCTCAGAAGGGAGGGCCTCCACAATGAGCAGTTCTTC	CASSLGSLRREGLHNEQFF
.	TRBV12-3/TRBV12-4	14	.	TRBJ1-5	TGTGCCAGCAGTTTATATGGATTAAATCAGCCCCAGCATTTT	CASSLYGLNQPQHF
TRBD2	TRBV18	14	.	TRBJ2-1	TGTGCCAGCTCACCAGCGGGGGTACGGGATGAGCAGTTCTTC	CASSPAGVRDEQFF
TRBD1	TRBV11-2	15	.	TRBJ1-1	TGTGCCAGCAGCTTTCCGACAGGGTTGAACACTGAAGCTTTCTTT	CASSFPTGLNTEAFF
.	TRBV24-1	14	few	TRBJ2-7	TGTGCCACCAGTGGTCCGGGCTTACCCTACGAGCAGTACTTC	CATSGPGLPYEQYF
TRBD1	TRBV7-9	15	.	TRBJ1-6	TGTGCCAGCAGCTTAGCGCTGGGACAGGGGAATTCCCTCCACTTT	CASSLALGQGNSLHF
.	TRBV19	13	few	TRBJ1-5	TGTGCCAGTAGTATCTATAAGGATCAGCCCCAGCATTTT	CASSIYKDQPQHF
.	TRBV25-1	14	many	TRBJ2-5	TGTGCCAGCGGTTCTAGCGCCAACCAAGAGACCCAGTACTTC	CASGSSANQETQYF
.	TRBV12-3/TRBV12-4	14	few	TRBJ2-3	TGTGCCAGCAGTTCCCCCCCCTTCACAGATACGCAGTATTTT	CASSSPPFTDTQYF
TRBD1	TRBV12-3/TRBV12-4	15	many	TRBJ2-2	TGTGCCAGCAGCCTAAGACAGGGGAACACCGGGGAGCTGTTTTTT	CASSLRQGNTGELFF
.	TRBV11-1	14	.	TRBJ2-3	TGTGCCAGCCGGACTCTAGAGGGCACAGATACGCAGTATTTT	CASRTLEGTDTQYF